There are a few counts of the clone carrying this T cell receptor (beta chain). No antigen is known for it. V lost 4 bases to trimming and J lost 4 bases; unmatched junction nucleotides: 10. CDR1 is SGHAT and CDR2 is FQNNGV in the germline V gene. The CDR3 is 16 amino acids. This entry is derived from a study of blood T cells in healthy people across ages. General study findings and limits: There was a strong correlation between TCR beta diversity and naive T cell percentage. Long-lived donors had more naive CD4+ cells and higher diversity than aged donors.

Then a second PCR, running about 6 to 12 cycles, was carried out with a sample-barcoded 5' primer and a J-beta primer mix. Using its own MiXCR run on the 5' RACE reads, TCRdb lists one record per CDR3 protein. The sample carries 650,000 to 950,000 distinct CDR3 sequences, approximately 48% recorded once. The source of this sequence is a man in his 60s in good health. The chain joins TRBV11-2 to TRBJ2-1, with 7 nucleotides matching TRBD2. Sample: blood. The CDR3 sequence is CASSSLARGEYNEQFF. As DNA, the CDR3 is TGTGCCAGCAGCTCACTAGCGAGGGGCGAATACAATGAGCAGTTCTTC.